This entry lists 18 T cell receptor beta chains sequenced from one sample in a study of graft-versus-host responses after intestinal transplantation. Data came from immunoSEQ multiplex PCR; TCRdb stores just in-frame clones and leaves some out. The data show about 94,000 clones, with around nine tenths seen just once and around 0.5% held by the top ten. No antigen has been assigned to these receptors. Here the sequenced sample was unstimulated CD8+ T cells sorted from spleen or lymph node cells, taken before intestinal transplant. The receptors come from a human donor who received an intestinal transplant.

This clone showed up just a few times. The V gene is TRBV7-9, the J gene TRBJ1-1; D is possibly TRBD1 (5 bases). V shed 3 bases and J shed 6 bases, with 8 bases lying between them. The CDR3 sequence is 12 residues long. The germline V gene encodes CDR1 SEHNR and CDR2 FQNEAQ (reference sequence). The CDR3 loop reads CASSLGGAEAFF. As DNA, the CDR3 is TGTGCCAGCAGCTTGGGGGGGGCTGAAGCTTTCTTT.

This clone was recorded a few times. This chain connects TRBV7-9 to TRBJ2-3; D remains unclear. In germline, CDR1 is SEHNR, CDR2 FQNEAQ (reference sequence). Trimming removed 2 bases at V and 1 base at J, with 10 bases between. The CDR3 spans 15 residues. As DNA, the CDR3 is TGTGCCAGCAGCTTAAAGTACAGTGGCACAGATACGCAGTATTTT. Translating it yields CASSLKYSGTDTQYF.

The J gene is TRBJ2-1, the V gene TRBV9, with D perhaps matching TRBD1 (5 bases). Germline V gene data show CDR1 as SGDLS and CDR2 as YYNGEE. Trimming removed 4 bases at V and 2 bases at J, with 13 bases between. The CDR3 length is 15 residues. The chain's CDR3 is CASSLSGYTYNEQFF. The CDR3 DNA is TGTGCCAGCAGCCTCTCAGGGTACACCTACAATGAGCAGTTCTTC.

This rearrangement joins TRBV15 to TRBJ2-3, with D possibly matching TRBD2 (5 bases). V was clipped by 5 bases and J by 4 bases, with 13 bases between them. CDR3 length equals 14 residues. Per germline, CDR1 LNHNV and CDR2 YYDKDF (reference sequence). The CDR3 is CATSEREGPDTQYF. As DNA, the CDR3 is TGTGCCACCAGCGAGCGCGAGGGCCCAGATACGCAGTATTTT.

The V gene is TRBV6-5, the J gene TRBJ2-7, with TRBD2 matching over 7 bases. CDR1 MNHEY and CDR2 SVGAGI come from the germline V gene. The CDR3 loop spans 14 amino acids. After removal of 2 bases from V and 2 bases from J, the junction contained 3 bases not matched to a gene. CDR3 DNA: TGTGCCAGCAGTTACGGGACTAACGCCTACGAGCAGTACTTC. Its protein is CASSYGTNAYEQYF.

The CDR3 region has the DNA TGCGCCAGCAGCTCCGGACTAGCGGGTCTCTACGAGCAGTACTTC. Its translation: CASSSGLAGLYEQYF. The chain couples TRBV5-1 to TRBJ2-7, with 11 bases aligning to TRBD2. The CDR3 loop spans 15 amino acids. J gave up 3 bases and V 3 bases, and 5 bases lay outside the gene matches. Germline loops: CDR1 SGHRS, CDR2 YFSETQ. The full variable domain, rest sourced from reference TRBV5-1 and TRBJ2-7, is KAGVTQTPRYLIKTRGQQVTLSCSPISGHRSVSWYQQTPGQGLQFLFEYFSETQRNKGNFPGRFSGRQFSNSRSEMNVSTLELGDSALYLCASSSGLAGLYEQYFGPGTRLTVT.

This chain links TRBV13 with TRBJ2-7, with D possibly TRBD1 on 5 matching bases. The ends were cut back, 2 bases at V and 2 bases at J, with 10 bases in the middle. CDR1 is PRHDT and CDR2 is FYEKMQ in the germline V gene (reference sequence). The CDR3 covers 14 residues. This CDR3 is CASSLMGPTYEQYF. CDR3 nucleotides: TGTGCCAGCAGCTTAATGGGGCCCACCTACGAGCAGTACTTC. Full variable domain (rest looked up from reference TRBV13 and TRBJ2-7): AAGVIQSPRHLIKEKRETATLKCYPIPRHDTVYWYQQGPGQDPQFLISFYEKMQSDKGSIPDRFSAQQFSDYHSELNMSSLELGDSALYFCASSLMGPTYEQYFGPGTRLTVT.

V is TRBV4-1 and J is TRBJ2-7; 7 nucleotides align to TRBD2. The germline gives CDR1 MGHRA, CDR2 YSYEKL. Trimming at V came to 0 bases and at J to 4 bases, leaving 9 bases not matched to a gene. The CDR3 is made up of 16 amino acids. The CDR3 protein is CASSQDRAGVPYEQYF. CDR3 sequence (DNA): TGCGCCAGCAGCCAAGATCGGGCGGGAGTGCCTTACGAGCAGTACTTC.

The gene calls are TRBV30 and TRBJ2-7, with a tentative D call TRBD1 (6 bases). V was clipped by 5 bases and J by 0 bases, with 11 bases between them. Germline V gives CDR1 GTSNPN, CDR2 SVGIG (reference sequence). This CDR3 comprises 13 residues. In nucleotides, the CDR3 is TGTGCCTGGTCCAAGGACAGCTCCTACGAGCAGTACTTC. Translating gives CAWSKDSSYEQYF.

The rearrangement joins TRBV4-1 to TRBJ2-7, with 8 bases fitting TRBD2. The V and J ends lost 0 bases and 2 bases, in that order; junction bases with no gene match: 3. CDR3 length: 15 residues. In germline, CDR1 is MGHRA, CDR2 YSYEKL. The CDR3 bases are TGCGCCAGCAGCCAAGAAACGGGGGGGACCTACGAGCAGTACTTC. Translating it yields CASSQETGGTYEQYF.

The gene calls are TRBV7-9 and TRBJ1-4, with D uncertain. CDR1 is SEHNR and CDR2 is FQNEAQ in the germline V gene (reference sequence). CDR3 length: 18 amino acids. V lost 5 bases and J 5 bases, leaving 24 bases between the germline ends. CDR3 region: CASSPLPEGWTRNEKLFF. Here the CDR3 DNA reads TGTGCCAGCAGCCCCCTACCGGAGGGATGGACTAGGAATGAAAAACTGTTTTTT.

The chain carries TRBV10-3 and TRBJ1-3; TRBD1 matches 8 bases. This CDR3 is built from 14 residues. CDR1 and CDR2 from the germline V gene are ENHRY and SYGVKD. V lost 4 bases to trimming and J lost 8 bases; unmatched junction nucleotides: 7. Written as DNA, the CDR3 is TGTGCCATCAGTGGGGACAGGTTGCTGGACACCATATATTTT. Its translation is CAISGDRLLDTIYF.

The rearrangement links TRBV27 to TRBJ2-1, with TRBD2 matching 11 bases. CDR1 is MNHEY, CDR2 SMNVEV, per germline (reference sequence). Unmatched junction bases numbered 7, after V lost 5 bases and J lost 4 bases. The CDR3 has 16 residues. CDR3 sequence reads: CASSGQTSGGYNEQFF. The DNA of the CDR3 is TGTGCCAGCAGTGGCCAAACTAGCGGGGGTTACAATGAGCAGTTCTTC.

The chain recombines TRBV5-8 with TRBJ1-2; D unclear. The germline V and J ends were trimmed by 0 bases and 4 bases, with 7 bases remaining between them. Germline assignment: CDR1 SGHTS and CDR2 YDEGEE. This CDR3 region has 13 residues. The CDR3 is CASSLGPPYGYTF. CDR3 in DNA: TGTGCCAGCAGCTTGGGTCCTCCCTATGGCTACACCTTC.

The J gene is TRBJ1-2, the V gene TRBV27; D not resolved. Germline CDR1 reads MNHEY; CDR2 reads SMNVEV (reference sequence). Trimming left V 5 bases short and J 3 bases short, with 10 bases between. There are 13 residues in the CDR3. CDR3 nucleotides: TGTGCCAGCAGTCCTTCAGATGACTATGGCTACACCTTC. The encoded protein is CASSPSDDYGYTF.

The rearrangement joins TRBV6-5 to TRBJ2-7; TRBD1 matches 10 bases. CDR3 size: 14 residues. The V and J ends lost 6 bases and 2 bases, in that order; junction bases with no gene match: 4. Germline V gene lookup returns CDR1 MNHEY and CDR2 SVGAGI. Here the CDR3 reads CASSRTGGAYEQYF. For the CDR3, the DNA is TGTGCCAGCAGCAGGACAGGGGGGGCCTACGAGCAGTACTTC.

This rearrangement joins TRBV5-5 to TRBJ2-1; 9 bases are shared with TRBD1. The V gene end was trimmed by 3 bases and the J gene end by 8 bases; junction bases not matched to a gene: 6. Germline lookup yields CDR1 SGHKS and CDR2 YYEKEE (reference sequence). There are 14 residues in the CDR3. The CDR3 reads CASSWLGQGHEQFF. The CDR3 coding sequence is TGTGCCAGCAGCTGGTTGGGACAGGGCCATGAGCAGTTCTTC.

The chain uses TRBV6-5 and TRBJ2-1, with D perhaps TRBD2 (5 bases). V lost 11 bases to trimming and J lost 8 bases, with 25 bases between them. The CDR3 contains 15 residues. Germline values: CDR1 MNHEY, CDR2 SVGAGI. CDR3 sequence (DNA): TGTGCCGCATCCCAGTACGAGGGAGTCATGGATGAGCAGTTCTTC. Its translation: CAASQYEGVMDEQFF.